The 13 T cell receptor beta chains given below trace back to one sample, sequenced in a study of cytomegalovirus exposure and HLA in healthy donors. Sequencing used immunoSEQ multiplex PCR; TCRdb keeps in-frame clones, though not all of them. In the table there are about 120,000 clones, more than 70% of which are singletons. Sequenced material: PBMCs. The receptors shown here come from a woman aged 25 to 45 in good health and CMV-seronegative.

This CDR3 reads CASSPRQGATDTQYF. In DNA form, the CDR3 reads TGTGCCAGCAGCCCCCGGCAGGGGGCCACAGATACGCAGTATTTT. V gene TRBV13 combines with J gene TRBJ2-3; 8 bases match TRBD1. V was clipped by 5 bases and J by 2 bases; unmatched bases: 6. The CDR3 is made up of 15 amino acids. Germline V CDR1 and CDR2: PRHDT, FYEKMQ (reference sequence).

The chain has TRBV6-4 and TRBJ1-5; D is ambiguous. V lost 2 bases and J 4 bases, leaving 6 bases between the germline ends. This CDR3 is built from 13 residues. The germline CDR1 and CDR2 sequences are MRHNA and SNTAGT. The CDR3 nucleotides read TGTGCCAGCAGTGACGGGCCGAATCAGCCCCAGCATTTT. Amino acid sequence: CASSDGPNQPQHF.

J is TRBJ2-6 and V is TRBV30; no firm D call. From germline, CDR1 is GTSNPN and CDR2 SVGIG (reference sequence). This CDR3 region has 14 residues. V gave up 7 bases and J gave up 0 bases, with 10 bases separating them. This CDR3 reads CAYSQSSGANVLTF. CDR3 nucleotide sequence: TGTGCCTATTCACAGAGCTCTGGGGCCAACGTCCTGACTTTC.

The J gene is TRBJ2-7, the V gene TRBV5-4; 8 nucleotides agree with TRBD2. The CDR3 length is 15 residues. Per the germline V gene, CDR1 is SGHNT and CDR2 is YYREEE (reference sequence). The V and J ends lost 1 base and 2 bases, in that order; junction bases with no gene match: 5. CDR3 DNA sequence: TGTGCCAGCAGCTTGACGGTCGGGGGGGCCTACGAGCAGTACTTC. This sequence encodes CASSLTVGGAYEQYF.

The count of this clone is one. The chain combines TRBV20-1 with TRBJ2-7; no clear D. V was trimmed by 3 bases and J by 3 bases, leaving 6 bases between them. The CDR3 totals 11 residues. The germline V gene encodes CDR1 DFQATT and CDR2 SNEGSKA (reference sequence). CDR3 DNA: TGCAGTGCTAGCACTCTCTACGAGCAGTACTTC. Translating gives CSASTLYEQYF.

The gene calls are TRBV19 and TRBJ1-2, with TRBD1 identical over 7 bases. The CDR3 has 14 amino acids. V gave up 0 bases and J gave up 7 bases; unmatched junction bases: 5. Germline assignment: CDR1 LNHDA and CDR2 SQIVND (reference sequence). The CDR3 region is CASSIEDRVGGYTF. The CDR3 DNA reads as TGTGCCAGTAGTATAGAAGACAGGGTTGGTGGCTACACCTTC.

V gene TRBV19 combines with J gene TRBJ1-5; 8 nucleotides match TRBD1. The J segment lost 3 bases and the V segment lost 6 bases, leaving 16 bases of the junction unmatched. CDR1 is LNHDA and CDR2 is SQIVND in the germline V gene (reference sequence). CDR3 length: 18 amino acids. CDR3 region: CASRMVTGGSINNQPQHF. Written as DNA, the CDR3 is TGTGCCAGTAGGATGGTTACAGGGGGTTCCATAAACAATCAGCCCCAGCATTTT.

The V call is TRBV19, the J call TRBJ2-2; tentative D call: TRBD2 (7 bases). Looked up from germline, CDR1 is LNHDA and CDR2 is SQIVND (reference sequence). V was pared by 3 bases and J by 2 bases, with 16 bases between. This CDR3 spans 17 amino acids. Here the CDR3 DNA reads TGTGCCAGTAGTATTTTGGCGGGGGCCGCAAACACCGGGGAGCTGTTTTTT. As protein: CASSILAGAANTGELFF. The full variable domain, its missing parts supplied by reference TRBV19 and TRBJ2-2, is DGGITQSPKYLFRKEGQNVTLSCEQNLNHDAMYWYRQDPGQGLRLIYYSQIVNDFQKGDIAEGYSVSREKKESFPLTVTSAQKNPTAFYLCASSILAGAANTGELFFGEGSRLTVL.

This chain connects TRBV27 to TRBJ2-2, with 9 bases lining up with TRBD2. This CDR3 contains 16 residues. The V gene's germline CDR1 is MNHEY and CDR2 SMNVEV (reference sequence). V shed 3 bases and J 6 bases; nucleotides not matched to a gene: 8. CDR3 protein: CASSFSLAGGPGELFF. CDR3 nucleotides: TGTGCCAGCAGTTTCTCACTCGCGGGGGGGCCCGGGGAGCTGTTTTTT.

This sequence joins TRBV5-5 and TRBJ1-2; no clear D. The CDR3 totals 13 residues. Germline CDR1 SGHKS, CDR2 YYEKEE (reference sequence). V lost 1 base and J 0 bases, leaving 4 bases between the germline ends. CDR3 sequence: CASSLPANYGYTF. The CDR3 DNA reads TGTGCCAGCAGCTTGCCGGCTAACTATGGCTACACCTTC. Together with reference TRBV5-5 and TRBJ1-2, the CDR3 gives the full variable domain: DAGVTQSPTHLIKTRGQQVTLRCSPISGHKSVSWYQQVLGQGPQFIFQYYEKEERGRGNFPDRFSARQFPNYSSELNVNALLLGDSALYLCASSLPANYGYTFGSGTRLTVV.

The chain recombines TRBV6-1 with TRBJ2-7, with 10 bases identical to TRBD2. This CDR3 comprises 15 residues. CDR1 is MNHNS, CDR2 SASEGT, per germline. V shed 5 bases and J 0 bases; nucleotides not matched to a gene: 4. CDR3 bases: TGTGCCAGCAGTTTTAGCGGGGGGACCTCCTACGAGCAGTACTTC. It translates to CASSFSGGTSYEQYF.

The chain couples TRBV2 to TRBJ2-2, with D perhaps TRBD1 (5 bases). The length of the CDR3 is 15 residues. CDR1 and CDR2 (germline): SNHLY, FYNNEI. The V gene lost 8 bases and the J gene lost 0 bases, with 13 bases spanning the gap. The CDR3 DNA reads as TGTGCCAGCGACAGTAAGACGTCGAACACCGGGGAGCTGTTTTTT. Its protein is CASDSKTSNTGELFF.

This chain joins TRBV20-1 and TRBJ2-4; TRBD2 might be the D (6 bases). CDR3 length equals 11 residues. The germline V gene has CDR1 DFQATT and CDR2 SNEGSKA (reference sequence). Between the trimmed V and J ends, which lost 6 bases and 8 bases, there was a span of 11 bases. CDR3 nucleotides: TGCAGTGCGATCTGGGGGGACATTCAGTACTTC. It codes for CSAIWGDIQYF.